This T cell receptor beta chain came from a study of blood T cell repertoires in COVID-19. Assay used: immunoSEQ multiplex PCR; TCRdb lists only in-frame clones, some missing. Here the sample spans about 90,000 clones, 70% to 90% being singletons. Looked up from germline, CDR1 is MNHEY and CDR2 is SMNVEV (reference sequence). V lost 3 bases, J lost 6 bases, and 2 bases stayed unmatched. There are 13 residues in the CDR3. The receptor was isolated from a man between 60 and 75 years old with acute or convalescent COVID-19. The rearrangement uses TRBV27 and TRBJ1-3, with 7 bases that match TRBD1. The sample comprised peripheral blood. CDR3 sequence: CASSFRGSNTIYF. The CDR3 bases are TGTGCCAGCAGTTTCAGGGGGTCAAACACCATATATTTT.